This passage covers 9 T cell receptor beta chains from one sample sequenced in a study of blood T cell repertoires in COVID-19. Only in-frame clones appear in the TCRdb table, and some are missing; sequencing was by immunoSEQ multiplex PCR. The sample shows 200,000 or so clones, roughly nine tenths of them seen only once. Sequencing was done on a sample of peripheral blood. The receptors stem from a man aged 70 or older with active or convalescent COVID-19.

This chain uses TRBV11-2 with TRBJ1-4; D ambiguous. The V gene's germline CDR1 is SGHAT and CDR2 FQNNGV. V was trimmed by 2 bases and J by 4 bases, leaving 5 bases between them. The CDR3 totals 13 residues. Here the CDR3 reads CASSLQFNEKLFF. DNA for the CDR3: TGTGCCAGCAGCTTACAGTTTAATGAAAAACTGTTTTTT.

The V gene is TRBV4-3, the J gene TRBJ2-7; TRBD1 matches 8 bases. CDR1 is LGHNA and CDR2 is YSLEER in the germline V gene. CDR3 length: 15 amino acids. The V gene end was trimmed by 2 bases and the J gene end by 3 bases; junction bases not matched to a gene: 6. The CDR3 region is CASSQRQGSLYEQYF. The DNA of the CDR3 is TGCGCCAGCAGCCAAAGACAGGGGTCTCTCTACGAGCAGTACTTC.

V usage is TRBV6-2 or TRBV6-3 and J usage is TRBJ2-1; 9 bases match TRBD1. From germline, CDR1 is MNHEY and CDR2 SVGEGT. This CDR3 has 15 residues. Trimming took 2 bases from V and 1 from J; bases not matched to a gene: 0. CDR3: CASSYGTGSYNEQFF. For the CDR3, the DNA is TGTGCCAGCAGTTACGGGACAGGGTCCTACAATGAGCAGTTCTTC.

In DNA form, the CDR3 reads TGTGCCAGTAGTACAGGGGCCTACGAGCAGTACTTC. As protein: CASSTGAYEQYF. V is TRBV6-5 and J is TRBJ2-7, with 7 positions matching TRBD1. The CDR3 length is 12 residues. The ends lost 9 bases at V and 2 bases at J; junction bases unmatched: 4. Germline CDR1 MNHEY, CDR2 SVGAGI.

The chain is built from TRBV2 and TRBJ2-3; 7 bases are shared with TRBD2. There are 16 residues in the CDR3. With V trimmed by 0 bases and J by 1 base, 4 bases remained unmatched. Germline CDR1 and CDR2: SNHLY and FYNNEI. The CDR3 loop reads CASSEARGGGTDTQYF. CDR3 nucleotides: TGTGCCAGCAGTGAAGCGCGCGGGGGAGGCACAGATACGCAGTATTTT.

The rearrangement joins TRBV4-1 to TRBJ2-3, with 8 bases matching TRBD2. V was clipped by 4 bases and J by 7 bases; unmatched bases: 10. The CDR3 covers 15 residues. Germline CDR1 is MGHRA and CDR2 is YSYEKL. The CDR3 loop reads CASSLAGMGMNTQYF. CDR3 sequence (DNA): TGCGCCAGCAGCCTAGCGGGGATGGGAATGAATACGCAGTATTTT.

The J gene is TRBJ2-5, the V gene TRBV27; TRBD1 is a possible D gene (5 bases). This CDR3 comprises 12 residues. The V gene's germline CDR1 is MNHEY and CDR2 SMNVEV (reference sequence). The V end lost 6 bases, the J end lost 5 bases, and 10 bases lay between the germline ends. DNA of the CDR3: TGTGCCAGCAGCCCCCAGGGCGAGACCCAGTACTTC. It specifies CASSPQGETQYF.

This chain connects TRBV28 to TRBJ2-5; 8 nucleotides line up with TRBD1. J gave up 1 base and V 0 bases, and 1 base lay outside the gene matches. In germline, CDR1 is MDHEN, CDR2 SYDVKM. The CDR3 runs to 15 residues. This CDR3 is CASSLWTGAQETQYF. CDR3 sequence (DNA): TGTGCCAGCAGTTTATGGACAGGGGCCCAAGAGACCCAGTACTTC.

The chain uses TRBV29-1 and TRBJ2-1; 9 positions agree with TRBD2. Germline CDR1 reads SQVTM; CDR2 reads ANQGSEA. With V trimmed by 6 bases and J by 8 bases, 14 bases remained unmatched. The CDR3 length is 15 residues. The CDR3 sequence: CSVGERRGGLDEQFF. The CDR3 DNA sequence: TGCAGCGTCGGGGAGAGGCGGGGGGGACTCGATGAGCAGTTCTTC.